This T cell receptor beta chain was recorded in a study of neurological immune-mediated disorders (dated by TCRdb to the late 2010s). For context, the study as a whole: Of the 35 or so multiple sclerosis patients, about 30 had relapsing-remitting MS and 3 had secondary progressive MS. Using UMI-based sequencing, the study compared peripheral blood TCR-beta repertoires from patients with HTLV-I-associated myelopathy (HAM/TSP), patients with multiple sclerosis, and healthy controls. The roughly 99 TCR-beta libraries covered PBMC samples along with longitudinal samples, technical triplicates, and paired sorted CD4+ and CD8+ T-cell subsets. The cohort was made up of about 65 subjects, consisting of about 14 HAM/TSP patients, about 34 multiple sclerosis patients and around 20 healthy controls. Results and caveats for the whole study, not just this receptor: Expanded clones from different subjects shared no identical CDR3 amino acid sequences, which suggests that TCR-beta repertoires were private in all groups. No association of the MS cluster with clinical or MRI features was observed, and the need for larger cohorts was stated by the authors. In phylogenetic analysis, the repertoires of 18 of 34 MS patients grouped into a cluster of related CDR3 sequences, which suggests a possible signature at the repertoire level. The highest TCR clonal expansion was observed in HAM/TSP patients, whereas the lowest was observed in MS patients, even when compared with healthy controls.

To note about this clonotype: Its recognized antigen is unknown. No much larger clone is present one base from it, and per-base qualities are unavailable.

To synthesize cDNA, template-switch 5'RACE was performed with a primer carrying a 10-nucleotide random unique molecular identifier so that each TCR transcript was tagged. Each sequencing run produced over 190 million TCR-beta sequences covering 15-18 subjects. The RNeasy kit was used to extract total RNA. Using the KAPA Real-time Library Amplification kit, TCR-beta VDJ regions were amplified with primers for the TCR constant region and the 5'RACE anchor. A first PCR added sample indexes and Illumina adaptors, after which a second PCR increased the library yield. After purification with Ampure beads, the TCR product of roughly 650 bp was size-selected on a 2% E-gel SizeSelection system. Before pooling, library quality was checked on a Bioanalyzer, concentration was measured with Qubit, and libraries were quantified with the Kapa Library Quantification kit. An Illumina HiSeq 2500 sequenced the libraries paired-end 2 x 150 bp. To increase sequence diversity, roughly 23-30% phiX was spiked into each library pool. In the authors' own workflow: Quality-filtered reads were processed with the UMI-based MiGEC pipeline, and over 85% of raw TCR sequences were removed by the MiGEC pipeline during error correction. VDJ genes were aligned to IMGT germline references, and clonotypes were defined by unique CDR3 amino acid sequence plus V-J genes. Clonal expansion, Shannon diversity and CDR3 relatedness (CalcPairwiseDistances, ClusterSamples) were evaluated with VDJtools, and phylogenetic trees were built with CLCbio workbench. A clone was classed as expanded if it had 8 or more unique UMIs, a cutoff based on coefficient-of-variation modelling across technical triplicates. TCRdb ran its own pipeline on the public reads, namely fastp trimming at Q25 and MiXCR clone calling, and kept in-frame beta chains. Records with the same CDR3 protein are collapsed into one entry carrying the most frequent genes and DNA. The V and J calls follow TCRdb's processing rather than the paper's. Across this sample there are some 83,000 distinct CDR3 sequences, with 2.5% to 3% seen only once. The top ten clones comprise 1.1% of the sample.

Libraries from unsorted PBMCs were made from 2 million PBMCs kept in RNAlater at -80 degrees C until RNA extraction. Multiple sclerosis patients were enrolled in a US clinical protocol under which disease progression was evaluated by magnetic resonance imaging. Peripheral blood was subjected to Ficoll-Hypaque density gradient centrifugation to isolate PBMCs, which were then cryopreserved in liquid nitrogen. The sequence derives from a woman aged 30 to 39 with multiple sclerosis. The source material was PBMCs.

The sequenced DNA is TGTGCCTGGGTTGCACGGATGAACACTGAAGCTTTCTTT. The resulting protein is CAWVARMNTEAFF. The rearranged segments are TRBV30 and TRBJ1-1; too little of a D gene remains to name it. The V end loses 5 bases and the J end loses 0 bases, and a stretch of 10 bases separates them. The CDR3 measures 13 amino acids from cysteine to phenylalanine. Kept here is only the CDR3 DNA, which spans 39 bases and is read in frame from base 1. CDR1 and CDR2, per the germline V gene (reference sequence), are GTSNPN and SVGIG.